This T cell receptor (beta chain) was sequenced for a study of beta chain features in type 1 diabetes. Study conclusions and caveats: Type 1 diabetes patients had TCRB CDR3s that were shorter (moderately but significantly so) in all four CD4+ subsets. Reads derived from cDNA could over-represent cells showing high TCR expression. Patients and controls would be equally affected if PCR favored shorter templates.

This clone has a handful of counts. The antigen is not known. Reverse transcription of all isolated RNA meant that expressed TCRB transcripts were sequenced. About 3.6 million reads per sample on average were obtained from naive, central memory and regulatory T cell samples. Sequencing was performed with immunoSEQ multiplex PCR; in TCRdb, only in-frame clones are kept and a portion is missing. The sample lists hundreds of thousands of clones, over 12% seen once, with 0.035% to 0.045% in the top ten. Markers CD45RO/CCR7/CD25/CD127/CD95/CD27 served to sort CD4+ naive, central memory, regulatory and stem cell-like memory cells. The CDR3 extends over 15 amino acids. Germline lookup yields CDR1 LNHDA and CDR2 SQIVND (reference sequence). After removal of 5 bases from V and 5 bases from J, the junction contained 8 bases not matched to a gene.

The sample consisted of naive CD4+ T cells from blood. This receptor was taken from a man between 18 and 35 years old with type 1 diabetes. The chain joins TRBV19 to TRBJ2-7; 11 nucleotides line up with TRBD1. Here the CDR3 reads CASSAPGQGVNEQYF. The CDR3 coding sequence is TGTGCCAGTAGTGCACCGGGACAGGGGGTGAACGAGCAGTACTTC.